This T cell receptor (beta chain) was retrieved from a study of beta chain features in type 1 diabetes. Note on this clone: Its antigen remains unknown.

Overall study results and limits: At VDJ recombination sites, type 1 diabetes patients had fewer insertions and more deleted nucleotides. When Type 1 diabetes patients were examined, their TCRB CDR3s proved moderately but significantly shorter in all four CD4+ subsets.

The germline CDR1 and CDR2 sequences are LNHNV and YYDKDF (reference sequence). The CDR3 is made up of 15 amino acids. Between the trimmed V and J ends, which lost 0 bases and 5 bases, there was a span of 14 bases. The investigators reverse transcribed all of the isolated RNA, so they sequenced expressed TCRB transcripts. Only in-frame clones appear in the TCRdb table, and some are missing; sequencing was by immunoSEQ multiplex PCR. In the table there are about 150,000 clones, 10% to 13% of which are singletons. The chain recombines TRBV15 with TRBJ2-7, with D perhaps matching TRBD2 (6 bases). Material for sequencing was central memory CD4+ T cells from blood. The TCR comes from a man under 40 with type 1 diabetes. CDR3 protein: CATSRDLGTANEQYF. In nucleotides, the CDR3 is TGTGCCACCAGCAGAGATCTGGGGACTGCTAACGAGCAGTACTTC.